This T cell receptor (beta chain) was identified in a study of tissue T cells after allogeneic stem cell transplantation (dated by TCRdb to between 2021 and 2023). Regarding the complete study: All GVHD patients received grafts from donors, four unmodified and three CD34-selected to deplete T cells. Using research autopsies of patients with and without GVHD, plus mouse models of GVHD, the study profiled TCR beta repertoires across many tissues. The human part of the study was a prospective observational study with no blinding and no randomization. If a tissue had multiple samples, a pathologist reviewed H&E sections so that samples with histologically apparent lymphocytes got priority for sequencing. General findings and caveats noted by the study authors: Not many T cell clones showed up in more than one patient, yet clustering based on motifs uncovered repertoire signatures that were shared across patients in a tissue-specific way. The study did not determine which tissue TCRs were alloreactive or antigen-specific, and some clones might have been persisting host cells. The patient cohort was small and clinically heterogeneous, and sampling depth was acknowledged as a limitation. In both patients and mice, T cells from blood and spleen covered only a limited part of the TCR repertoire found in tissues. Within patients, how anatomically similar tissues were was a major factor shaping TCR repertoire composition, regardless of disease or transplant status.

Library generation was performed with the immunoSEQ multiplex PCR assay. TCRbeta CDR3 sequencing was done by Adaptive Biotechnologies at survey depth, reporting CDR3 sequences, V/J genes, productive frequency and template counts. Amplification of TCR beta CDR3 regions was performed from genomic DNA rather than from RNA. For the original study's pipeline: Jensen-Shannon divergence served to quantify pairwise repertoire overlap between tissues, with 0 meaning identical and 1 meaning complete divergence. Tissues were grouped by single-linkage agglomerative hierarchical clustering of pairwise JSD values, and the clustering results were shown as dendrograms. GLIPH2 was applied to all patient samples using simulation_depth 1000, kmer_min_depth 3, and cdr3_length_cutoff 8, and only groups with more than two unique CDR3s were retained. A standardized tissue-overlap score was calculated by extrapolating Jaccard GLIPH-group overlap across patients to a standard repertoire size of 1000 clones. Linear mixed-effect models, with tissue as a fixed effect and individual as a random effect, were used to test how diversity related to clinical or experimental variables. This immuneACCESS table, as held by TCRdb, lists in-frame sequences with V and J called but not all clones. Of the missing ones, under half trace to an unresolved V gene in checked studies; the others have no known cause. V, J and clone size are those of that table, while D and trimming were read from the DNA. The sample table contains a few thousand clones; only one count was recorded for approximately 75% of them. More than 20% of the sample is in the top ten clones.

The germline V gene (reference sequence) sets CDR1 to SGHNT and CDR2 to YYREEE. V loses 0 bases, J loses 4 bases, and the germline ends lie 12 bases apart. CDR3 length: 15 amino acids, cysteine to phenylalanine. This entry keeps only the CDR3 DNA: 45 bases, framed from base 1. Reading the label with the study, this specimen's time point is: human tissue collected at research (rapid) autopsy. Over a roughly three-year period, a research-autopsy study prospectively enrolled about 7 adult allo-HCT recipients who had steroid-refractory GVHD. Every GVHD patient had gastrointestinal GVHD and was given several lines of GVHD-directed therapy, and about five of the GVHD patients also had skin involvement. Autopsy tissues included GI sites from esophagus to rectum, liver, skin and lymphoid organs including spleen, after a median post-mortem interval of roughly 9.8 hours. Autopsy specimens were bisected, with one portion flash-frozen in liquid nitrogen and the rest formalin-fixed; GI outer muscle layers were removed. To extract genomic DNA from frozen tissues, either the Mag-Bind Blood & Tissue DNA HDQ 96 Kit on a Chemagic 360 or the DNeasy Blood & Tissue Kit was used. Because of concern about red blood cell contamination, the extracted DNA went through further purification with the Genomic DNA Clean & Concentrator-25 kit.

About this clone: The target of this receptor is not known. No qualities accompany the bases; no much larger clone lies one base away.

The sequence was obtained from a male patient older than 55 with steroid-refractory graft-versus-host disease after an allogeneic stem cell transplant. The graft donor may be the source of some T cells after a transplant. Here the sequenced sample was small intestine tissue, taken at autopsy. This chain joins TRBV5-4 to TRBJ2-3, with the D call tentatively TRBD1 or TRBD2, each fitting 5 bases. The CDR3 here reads CASSLDSTGPDTQYF. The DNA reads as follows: TGTGCCAGCAGCTTGGACTCAACGGGGCCAGATACGCAGTATTTT.